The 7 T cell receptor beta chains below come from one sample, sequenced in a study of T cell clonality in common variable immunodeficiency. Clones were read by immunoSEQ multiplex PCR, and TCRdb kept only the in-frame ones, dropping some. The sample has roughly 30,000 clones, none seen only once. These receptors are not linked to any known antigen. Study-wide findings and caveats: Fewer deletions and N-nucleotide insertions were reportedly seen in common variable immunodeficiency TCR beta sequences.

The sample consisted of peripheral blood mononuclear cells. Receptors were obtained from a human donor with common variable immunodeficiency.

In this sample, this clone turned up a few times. The sequenced part of the CDR3 DNA is TGTGCCTTTGACAGACCCTACAATGAG. Translation gives CAFDRPYNE. The full CDR3 reads CAFDRPYNEQFF. This rearrangement joins TRBV30 to TRBJ2-1; a weak D match, TRBD1 (5 bases). The read finishes 3 residues shy of the CDR3 end, and the germline J gene is used to complete it. The V end lost 7 bases, the J end lost 2 bases, and 9 bases lay between the germline ends. The CDR3 length is 12 residues. Germline V CDR1 and CDR2: GTSNPN, SVGIG (reference sequence).

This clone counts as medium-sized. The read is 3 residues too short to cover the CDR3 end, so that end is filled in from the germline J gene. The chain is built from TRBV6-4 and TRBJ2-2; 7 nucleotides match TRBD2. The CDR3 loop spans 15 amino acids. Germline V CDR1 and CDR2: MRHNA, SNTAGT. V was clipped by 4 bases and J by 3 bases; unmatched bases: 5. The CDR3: CASSVGGRYTGELFF. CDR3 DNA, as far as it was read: TGTGCCAGCAGTGTCGGCGGGAGATACACCGGGGAG.

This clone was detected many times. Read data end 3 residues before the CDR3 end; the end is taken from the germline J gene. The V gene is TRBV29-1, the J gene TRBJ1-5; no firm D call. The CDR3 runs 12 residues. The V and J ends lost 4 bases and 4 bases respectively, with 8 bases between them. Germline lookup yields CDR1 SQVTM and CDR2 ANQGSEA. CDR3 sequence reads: CSVASSNQPQHF. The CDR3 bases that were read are TGCAGCGTTGCCTCCAGTAATCAGCCC.

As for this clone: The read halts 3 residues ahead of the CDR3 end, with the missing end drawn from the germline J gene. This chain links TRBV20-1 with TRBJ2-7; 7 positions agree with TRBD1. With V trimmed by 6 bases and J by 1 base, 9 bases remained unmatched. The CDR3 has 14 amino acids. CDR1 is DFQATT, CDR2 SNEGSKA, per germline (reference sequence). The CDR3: CSAPRGPTSYEQYF. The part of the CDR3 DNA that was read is TGCAGTGCCCCTAGGGGGCCTACATCCTACGAG.

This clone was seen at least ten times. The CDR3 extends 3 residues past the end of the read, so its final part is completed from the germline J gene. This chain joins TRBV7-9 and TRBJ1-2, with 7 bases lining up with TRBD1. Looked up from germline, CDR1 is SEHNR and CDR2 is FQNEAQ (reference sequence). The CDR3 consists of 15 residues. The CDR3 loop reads CASSLWFGQEDGYTF. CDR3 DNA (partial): TGTGCCAGCAGCTTATGGTTTGGACAGGAGGACGGC. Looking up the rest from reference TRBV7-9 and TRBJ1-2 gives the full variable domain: DTGVSQNPRHKITKRGQNVTFRCDPISEHNRLYWYRQTLGQGPEFLTYFQNEAQLEKSRLLSDRFSAERPKGSFSTLEIQRTEQGDSAMYLCASSLWFGQEDGYTFGSGTRLTVV.

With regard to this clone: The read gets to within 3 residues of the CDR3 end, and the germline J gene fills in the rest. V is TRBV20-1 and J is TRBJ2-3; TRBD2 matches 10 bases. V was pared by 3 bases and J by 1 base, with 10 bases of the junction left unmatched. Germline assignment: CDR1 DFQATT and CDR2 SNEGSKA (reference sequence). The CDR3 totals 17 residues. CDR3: CSAREREGPLGTDTQYF. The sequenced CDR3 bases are TGCAGTGCTAGGGAGCGGGAGGGCCCTCTCGGCACAGATACG.

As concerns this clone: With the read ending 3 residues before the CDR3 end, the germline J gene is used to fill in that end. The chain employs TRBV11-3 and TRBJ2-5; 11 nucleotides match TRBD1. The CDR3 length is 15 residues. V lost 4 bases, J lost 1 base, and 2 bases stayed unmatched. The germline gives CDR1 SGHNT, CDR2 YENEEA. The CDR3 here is CASSWGTGGQETQYF. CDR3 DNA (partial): TGTGCCAGCAGCTGGGGGACAGGGGGCCAAGAGACC. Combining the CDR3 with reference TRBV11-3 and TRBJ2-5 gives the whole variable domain EAGVVQSPRYKIIEKKQPVAFWCNPISGHNTLYWYLQNLGQGPELLIRYENEEAVDDSQLPKDRFSAERLKGVDSTLKIQPAELGDSAVYLCASSWGTGGQETQYFGPGTRLLVL.